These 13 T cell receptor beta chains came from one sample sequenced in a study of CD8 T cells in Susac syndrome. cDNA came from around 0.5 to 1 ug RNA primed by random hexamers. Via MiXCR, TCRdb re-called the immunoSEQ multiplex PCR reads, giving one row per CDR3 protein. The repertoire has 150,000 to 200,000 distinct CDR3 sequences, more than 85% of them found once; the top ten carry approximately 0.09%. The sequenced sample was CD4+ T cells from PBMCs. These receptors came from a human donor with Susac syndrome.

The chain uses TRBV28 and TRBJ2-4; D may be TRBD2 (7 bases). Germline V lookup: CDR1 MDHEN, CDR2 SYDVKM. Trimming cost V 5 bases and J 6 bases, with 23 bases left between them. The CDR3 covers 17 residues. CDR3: CASSPSWGAGEANIQYF. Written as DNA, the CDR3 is TGTGCCAGCAGTCCCAGTTGGGGGGCGGGAGAAGCAAACATTCAGTACTTC.

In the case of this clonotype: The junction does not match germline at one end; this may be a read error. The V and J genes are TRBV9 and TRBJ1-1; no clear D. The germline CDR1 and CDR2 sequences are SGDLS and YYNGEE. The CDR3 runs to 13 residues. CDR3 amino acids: CASSVPPEGEASF. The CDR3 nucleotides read TGTGCCAGCAGCGTACCCCCGGAGGGTGAAGCTTCCTTT.

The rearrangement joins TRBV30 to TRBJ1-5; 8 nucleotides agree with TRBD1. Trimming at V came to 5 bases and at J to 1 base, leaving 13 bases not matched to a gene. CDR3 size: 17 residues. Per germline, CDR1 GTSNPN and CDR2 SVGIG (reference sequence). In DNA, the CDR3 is TGTGCCTGGGGGACAGGCCGCGTTGATGGGAGCAATCAGCCCCAGCATTTT. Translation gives CAWGTGRVDGSNQPQHF.

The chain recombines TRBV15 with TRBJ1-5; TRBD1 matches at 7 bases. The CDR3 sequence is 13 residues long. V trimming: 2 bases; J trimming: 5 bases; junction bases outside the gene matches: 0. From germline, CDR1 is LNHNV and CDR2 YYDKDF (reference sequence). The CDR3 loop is CATSRTGDQPQHF. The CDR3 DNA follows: TGTGCCACCAGCAGAACAGGGGATCAGCCCCAGCATTTT.

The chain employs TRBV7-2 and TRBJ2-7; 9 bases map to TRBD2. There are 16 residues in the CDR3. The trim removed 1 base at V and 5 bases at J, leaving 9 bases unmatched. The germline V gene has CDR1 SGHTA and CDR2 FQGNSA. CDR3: CASSLVGRGGGDEQYF. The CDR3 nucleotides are TGTGCCAGCAGCTTAGTAGGTCGCGGGGGGGGTGACGAGCAGTACTTC.

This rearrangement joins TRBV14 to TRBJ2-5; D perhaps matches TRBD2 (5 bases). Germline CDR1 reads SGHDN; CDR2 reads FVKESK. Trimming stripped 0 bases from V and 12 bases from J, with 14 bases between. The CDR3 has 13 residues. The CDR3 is CASSQDLDSYEYF. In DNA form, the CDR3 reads TGTGCCAGCAGCCAAGACCTGGACTCTTACGAGTACTTC. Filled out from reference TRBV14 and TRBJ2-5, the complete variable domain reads EAGVTQFPSHSVIEKGQTVTLRCDPISGHDNLYWYRRVMGKEIKFLLHFVKESKQDESGMPNNRFLAERTGGTYSTLKVQPAELEDSGVYFCASSQDLDSYEYFGPGTRLLVL.

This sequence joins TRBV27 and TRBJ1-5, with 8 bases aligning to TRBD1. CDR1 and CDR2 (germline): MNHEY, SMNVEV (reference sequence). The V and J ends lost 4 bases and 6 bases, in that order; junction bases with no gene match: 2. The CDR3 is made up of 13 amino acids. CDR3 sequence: CASSSDRGQPQHF. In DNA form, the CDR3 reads TGTGCCAGCAGTTCCGACAGGGGTCAGCCCCAGCATTTT.

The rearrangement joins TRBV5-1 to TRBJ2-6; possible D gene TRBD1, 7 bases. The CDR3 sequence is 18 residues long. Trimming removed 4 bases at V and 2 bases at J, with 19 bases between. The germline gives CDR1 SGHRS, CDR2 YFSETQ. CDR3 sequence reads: CASSPAGQLLAGANVLTF. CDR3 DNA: TGCGCCAGCAGCCCGGCGGGACAGCTTTTGGCTGGGGCCAACGTCCTGACTTTC.

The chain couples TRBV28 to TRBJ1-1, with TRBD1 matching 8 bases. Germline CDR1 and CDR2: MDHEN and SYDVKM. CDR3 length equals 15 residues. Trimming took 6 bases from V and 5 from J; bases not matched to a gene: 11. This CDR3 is CASSLGDRRGTEAFF. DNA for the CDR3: TGTGCCAGCAGCCTAGGGGACAGGAGAGGTACTGAAGCTTTCTTT.

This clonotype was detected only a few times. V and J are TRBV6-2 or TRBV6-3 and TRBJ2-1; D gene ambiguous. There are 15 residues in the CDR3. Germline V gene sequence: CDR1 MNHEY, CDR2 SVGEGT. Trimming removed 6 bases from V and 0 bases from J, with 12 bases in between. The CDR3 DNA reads TGTGCCAGCAGCTTGGACCCGAGCTCCTACAATGAGCAGTTCTTC. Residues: CASSLDPSSYNEQFF.

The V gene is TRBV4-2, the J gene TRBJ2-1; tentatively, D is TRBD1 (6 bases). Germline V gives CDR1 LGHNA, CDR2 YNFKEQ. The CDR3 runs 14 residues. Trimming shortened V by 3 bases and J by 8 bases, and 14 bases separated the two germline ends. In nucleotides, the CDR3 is TGTGCCAGCAGCCAGACAGGAACGCTCGATGAGCAGTTCTTC. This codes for CASSQTGTLDEQFF.

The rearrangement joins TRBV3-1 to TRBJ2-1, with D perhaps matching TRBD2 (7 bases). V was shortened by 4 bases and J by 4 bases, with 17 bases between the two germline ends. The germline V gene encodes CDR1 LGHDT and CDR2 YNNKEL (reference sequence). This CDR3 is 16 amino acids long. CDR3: CASSLAGGTSYNEQFF. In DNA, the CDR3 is TGTGCCAGCAGCCTCGCCGGGGGGACATCGTACAATGAGCAGTTCTTC.

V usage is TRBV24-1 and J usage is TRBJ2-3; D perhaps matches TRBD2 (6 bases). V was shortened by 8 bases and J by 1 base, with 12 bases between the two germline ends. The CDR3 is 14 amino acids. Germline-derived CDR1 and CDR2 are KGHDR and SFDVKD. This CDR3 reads CATTQGGGTDTQYF. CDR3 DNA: TGTGCCACCACCCAGGGCGGGGGCACAGATACGCAGTATTTT.